The rows below give T cell receptor beta chains drawn from one sample of a study of blood T cells in healthy people across ages. TCRdb re-derived calls from the 5' RACE reads in MiXCR, one entry per CDR3 protein. The sample has approximately 810,000 distinct CDR3 sequences, under 40% seen once; the top ten hold over 10%. The sample taken for sequencing was blood. Receptor source: a man younger than 35 in good health. The CDR3 runs from the conserved cysteine through the conserved F or W. A D gene is named only where the DNA matches it firmly. Size tells how often a clone was seen (once, few, many) or the class of an expanded clone, and some rows leave it out.

j_call,v_call,clone_size,d_call,cdr3_aa,cdr3_nt
TRBJ1-3,TRBV7-3,once,-,CASSPTRDSGNTIYF,TGTGCCAGCAGCCCCACAAGAGATTCTGGAAACACCATATATTTT
TRBJ2-7,TRBV7-2,-,TRBD1,CASSLRTGATYEQYF,TGTGCCAGCAGCTTAAGGACAGGCGCCACCTACGAGCAGTACTTC
TRBJ1-1,TRBV10-3,-,-,CAIGPSNTEAFF,TGTGCCATAGGCCCTTCGAACACTGAAGCTTTCTTT
TRBJ2-3,TRBV27,few,TRBD2,CASSLSRPSGVGDTQYF,TGTGCCAGCAGTTTATCAAGGCCTAGCGGGGTGGGAGATACGCAGTATTTT
TRBJ1-1,TRBV20-1,few,TRBD1,CSPWGGTGGEAFF,TGCAGTCCTTGGGGCGGGACAGGGGGTGAAGCTTTCTTT
TRBJ1-1,TRBV30,-,-,CAWSVRGSEAFF,TGTGCCTGGAGTGTAAGGGGCTCTGAAGCTTTCTTT
TRBJ2-5,TRBV6-2/TRBV6-3,-,-,CASRDGQLGTQYF,TGTGCCAGCAGAGATGGACAGCTTGGGACCCAGTACTTC
TRBJ2-7,TRBV5-5,few,-,CASSFEVSYEQYF,TGTGCCAGCAGCTTCGAGGTATCCTACGAGCAGTACTTC
TRBJ1-1,TRBV18,-,-,CASSPRLSSLNTEAFF,TGTGCCAGCTCACCGCGTCTATCAAGTTTGAACACTGAAGCTTTCTTT
TRBJ2-3,TRBV5-1,-,-,CASSSRQPSTDTQYF,TGCGCCAGCAGCTCAAGACAGCCTAGCACAGATACGCAGTATTTT
TRBJ2-3,TRBV5-6,-,-,CASSFGGGVRPDTQYF,TGTGCCAGCAGCTTTGGAGGAGGGGTCCGTCCAGATACGCAGTATTTT
TRBJ2-3,TRBV10-3,few,-,CAMWNGDRTDTQYF,TGTGCCATGTGGAACGGGGATAGAACAGATACGCAGTATTTT
TRBJ2-1,TRBV12-3/TRBV12-4,many,TRBD2,CASSLAGGYNEQFF,TGTGCCAGCAGCTTAGCGGGGGGTTACAATGAGCAGTTCTTC
TRBJ2-3,TRBV7-2,-,-,CASSGPGGQEDTQYF,TGTGCCAGCAGCGGACCTGGGGGGCAGGAAGATACGCAGTATTTT
TRBJ2-3,TRBV7-2,few,TRBD1,CASSLGDSPGGTQYF,TGTGCCAGCAGCTTAGGGGACAGTCCAGGAGGTACGCAGTATTTT
TRBJ1-5,TRBV9,few,-,CASSVAGAGDHQPQHF,TGTGCCAGCAGCGTAGCGGGGGCGGGAGATCATCAGCCCCAGCATTTT
TRBJ1-1,TRBV12-3/TRBV12-4,-,-,CASSLSGSVPEAFF,TGTGCCAGCAGTTTGTCAGGGTCAGTCCCTGAAGCTTTCTTT
TRBJ2-1,TRBV7-3,-,TRBD1,CASSSMGGWATGGNEQFF,TGTGCCAGCAGCTCAATGGGGGGCTGGGCAACAGGGGGGAATGAGCAGTTCTTC
TRBJ1-5,TRBV7-6,-,-,CAGSLAKNQPQHF,TGTGCCGGCAGCTTAGCTAAAAATCAGCCCCAGCATTTT
TRBJ1-1,TRBV5-6,-,-,CASTTGLHTEAFF,TGTGCCAGCACCACAGGGCTACACACTGAAGCTTTCTTT
TRBJ2-3,TRBV20-1,many,-,CSASRDLGTTDTQYF,TGCAGTGCTAGCAGAGACCTCGGAACGACAGATACGCAGTATTTT